This T cell receptor beta chain came from a study of siplizumab effects on memory and regulatory T cells. The protocol was immunoSEQ multiplex PCR, while the TCRdb copy is restricted to in-frame clones and leaves out a portion. The repertoire holds 26,000 or so clones, with around 83% as singletons. Losses at the gene ends were 6 bases for V and 1 base for J; bases not matched to a gene: 15. This CDR3 is built from 20 residues. Germline V CDR1 and CDR2: LNHDA, SQIVND (reference sequence). Details on this clone: Its antigen remains unidentified.

Study-wide findings and caveats: To unstimulated subsets, only a minor fraction of alloreactive clones could be mapped. The study did not confirm that proliferating Tregs from siplizumab cultures were suppressive.

The sequencing input was memory CD4+ T cells sorted from blood. The chain couples TRBV19 to TRBJ2-2; 12 bases are a match to TRBD2. This TCR was sampled from a human donor in good health. In DNA form, the CDR3 reads TGTGCCAGTAGGCGGGGGCTAGCGGGAGGGGGCCTTAAGAACACCGGGGAGCTGTTTTTT. This encodes CASRRGLAGGGLKNTGELFF.